The subject of this entry is one T cell receptor beta chain. Assay: immunoSEQ multiplex PCR; the TCRdb copy retains only in-frame clones and omits some. The sample holds 200,000 to 250,000 clones, 85% to 90% seen once. This entry comes from a study of blood T cell repertoires in COVID-19. V dropped 6 bases and J dropped 1; count of bases not matched to a gene: 7. CDR1 is MDHEN and CDR2 is SYDVKM in the germline V gene. The CDR3 has 16 amino acids. The clonotype was recovered from a man younger than 30 with active or convalescent COVID-19. V is TRBV28 and J is TRBJ1-5; TRBD1 agrees at 9 bases. Sequenced input: peripheral blood. The CDR3 DNA sequence: TGTGCCAGCAGCCTATCTGGACAGGGGAGCAATCAGCCCCAGCATTTT. Encoded protein: CASSLSGQGSNQPQHF.